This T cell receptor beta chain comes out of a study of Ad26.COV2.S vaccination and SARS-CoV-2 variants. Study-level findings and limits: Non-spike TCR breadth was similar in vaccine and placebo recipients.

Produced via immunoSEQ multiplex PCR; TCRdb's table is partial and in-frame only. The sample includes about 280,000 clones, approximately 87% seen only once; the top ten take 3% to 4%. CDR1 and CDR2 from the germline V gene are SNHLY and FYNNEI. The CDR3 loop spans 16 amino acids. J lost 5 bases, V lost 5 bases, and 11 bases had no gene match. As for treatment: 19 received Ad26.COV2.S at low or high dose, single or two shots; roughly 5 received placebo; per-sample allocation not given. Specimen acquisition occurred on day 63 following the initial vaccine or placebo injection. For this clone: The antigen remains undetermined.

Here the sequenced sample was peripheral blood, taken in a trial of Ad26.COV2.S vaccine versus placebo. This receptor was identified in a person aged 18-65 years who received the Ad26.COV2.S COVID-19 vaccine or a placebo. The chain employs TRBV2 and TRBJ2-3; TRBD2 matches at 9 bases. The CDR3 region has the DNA TGTGCCAGCAGTCCAACTAGGCGGGAGGGCCGAGATACGCAGTATTTT. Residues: CASSPTRREGRDTQYF.